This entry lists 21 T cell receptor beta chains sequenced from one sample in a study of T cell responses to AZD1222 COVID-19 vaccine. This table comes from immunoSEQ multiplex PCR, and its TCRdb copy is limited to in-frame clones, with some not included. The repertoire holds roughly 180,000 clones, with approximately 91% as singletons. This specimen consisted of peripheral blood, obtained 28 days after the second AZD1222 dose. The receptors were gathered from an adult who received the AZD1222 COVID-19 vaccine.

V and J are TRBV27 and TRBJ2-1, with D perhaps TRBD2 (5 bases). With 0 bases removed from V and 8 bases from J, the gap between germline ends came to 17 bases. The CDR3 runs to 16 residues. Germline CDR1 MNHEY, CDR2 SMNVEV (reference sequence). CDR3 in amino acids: CASSLSFAGGWYEQFF. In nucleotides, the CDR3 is TGTGCCAGCAGTTTATCGTTTGCGGGTGGTTGGTATGAGCAGTTCTTC.

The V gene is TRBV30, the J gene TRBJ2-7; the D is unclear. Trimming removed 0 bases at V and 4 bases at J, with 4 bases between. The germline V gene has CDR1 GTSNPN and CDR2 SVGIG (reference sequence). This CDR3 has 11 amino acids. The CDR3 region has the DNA TGTGCCTGGAGTGTTTCGTACGAGCAGTACTTC. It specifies CAWSVSYEQYF.

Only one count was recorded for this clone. CDR3 in DNA: TGTGCCAGCAGTCTGGGTACAGGGGGGACTAATGAAAAACTGTTTTTT. It translates to CASSLGTGGTNEKLFF. The chain employs TRBV5-5 and TRBJ1-4, with 8 bases fitting TRBD1. CDR1 is SGHKS and CDR2 is YYEKEE in the germline V gene (reference sequence). The CDR3 loop spans 16 amino acids. The V and J ends lost 5 bases and 2 bases, in that order; junction bases with no gene match: 8.

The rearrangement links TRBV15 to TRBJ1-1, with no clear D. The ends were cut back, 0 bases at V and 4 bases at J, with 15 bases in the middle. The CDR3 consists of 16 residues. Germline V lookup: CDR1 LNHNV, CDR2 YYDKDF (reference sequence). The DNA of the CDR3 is TGTGCCACCAGCAGAGATAGCCGACTTTCGGGCACTGAAGCTTTCTTT. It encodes CATSRDSRLSGTEAFF.

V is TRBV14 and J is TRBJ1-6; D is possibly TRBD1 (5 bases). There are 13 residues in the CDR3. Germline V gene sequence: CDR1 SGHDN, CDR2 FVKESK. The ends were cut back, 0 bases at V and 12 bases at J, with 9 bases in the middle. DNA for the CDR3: TGTGCCAGCAGCCAAGATTCGGGGGTACCCCTCCACTTT. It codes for CASSQDSGVPLHF.

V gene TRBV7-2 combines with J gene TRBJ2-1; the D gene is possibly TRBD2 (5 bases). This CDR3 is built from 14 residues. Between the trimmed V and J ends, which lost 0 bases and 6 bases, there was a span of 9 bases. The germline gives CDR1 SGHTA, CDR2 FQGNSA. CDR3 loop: CASSLARAPNEQFF. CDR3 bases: TGTGCCAGCAGCTTAGCGCGGGCCCCCAATGAGCAGTTCTTC.

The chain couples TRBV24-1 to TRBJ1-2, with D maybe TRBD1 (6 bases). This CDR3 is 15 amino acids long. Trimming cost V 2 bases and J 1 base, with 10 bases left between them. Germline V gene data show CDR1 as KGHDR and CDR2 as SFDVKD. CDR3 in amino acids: CATSDSRGFNYGYTF. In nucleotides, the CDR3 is TGTGCCACCAGTGATTCCAGGGGTTTTAACTATGGCTACACCTTC.

DNA of the CDR3: TGTGCCAGCAGTTTGTCTAACAAGTACGAGCAGTACTTC. Translating gives CASSLSNKYEQYF. The chain recombines TRBV27 with TRBJ2-7; D ambiguous. V was shortened by 3 bases and J by 4 bases, with 10 bases between the two germline ends. This CDR3 has 13 amino acids. Germline CDR1 and CDR2: MNHEY and SMNVEV (reference sequence).

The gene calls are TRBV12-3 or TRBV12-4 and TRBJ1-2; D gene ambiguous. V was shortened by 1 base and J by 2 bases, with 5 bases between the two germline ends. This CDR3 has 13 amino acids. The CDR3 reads CASSLEGNYGYTF. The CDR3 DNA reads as TGTGCCAGCAGTTTAGAGGGAAACTATGGCTACACCTTC.

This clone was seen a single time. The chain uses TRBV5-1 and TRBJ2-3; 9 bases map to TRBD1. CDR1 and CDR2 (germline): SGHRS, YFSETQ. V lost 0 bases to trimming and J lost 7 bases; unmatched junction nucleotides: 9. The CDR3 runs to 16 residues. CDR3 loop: CASSLAGQGRRYTQYF. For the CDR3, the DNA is TGCGCCAGCAGCTTGGCGGGACAGGGTAGGCGTTATACGCAGTATTTT.

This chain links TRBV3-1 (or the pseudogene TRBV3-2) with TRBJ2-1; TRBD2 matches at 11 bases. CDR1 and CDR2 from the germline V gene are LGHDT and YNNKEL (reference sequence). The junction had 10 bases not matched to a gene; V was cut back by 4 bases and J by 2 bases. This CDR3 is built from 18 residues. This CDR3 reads CASSPPYQLAGAYNEQFF. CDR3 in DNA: TGTGCCAGCAGCCCGCCCTATCAACTAGCGGGAGCCTACAATGAGCAGTTCTTC.

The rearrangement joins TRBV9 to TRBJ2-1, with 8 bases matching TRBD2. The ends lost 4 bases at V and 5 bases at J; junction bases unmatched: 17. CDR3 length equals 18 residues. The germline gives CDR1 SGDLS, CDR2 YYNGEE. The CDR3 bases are TGTGCCAGCAGCTCGGGACTAGGGTTTCGTAGCCCAGACAATGAGCAGTTCTTC. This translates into CASSSGLGFRSPDNEQFF.

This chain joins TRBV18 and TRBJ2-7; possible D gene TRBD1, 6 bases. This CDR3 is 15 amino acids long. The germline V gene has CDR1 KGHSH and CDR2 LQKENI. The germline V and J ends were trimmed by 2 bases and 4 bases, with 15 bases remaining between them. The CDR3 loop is CASSPGLTGTYEQYF. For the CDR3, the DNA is TGTGCCAGCTCACCAGGCTTAACAGGGACATACGAGCAGTACTTC.

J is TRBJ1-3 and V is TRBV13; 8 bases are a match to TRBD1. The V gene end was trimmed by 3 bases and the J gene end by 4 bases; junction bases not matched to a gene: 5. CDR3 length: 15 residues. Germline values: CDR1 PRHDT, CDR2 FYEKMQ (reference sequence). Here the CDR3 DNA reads TGTGCCAGCAGCTTTGACAGGGGCAGGGGAAACACCATATATTTT. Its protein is CASSFDRGRGNTIYF.

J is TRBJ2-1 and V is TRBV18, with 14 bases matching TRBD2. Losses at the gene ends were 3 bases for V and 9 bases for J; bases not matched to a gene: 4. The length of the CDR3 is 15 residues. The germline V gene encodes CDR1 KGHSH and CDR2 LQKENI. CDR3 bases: TGTGCCAGCTCACCTCCCGGGACTAGCGGGAGTGAGCAGTTCTTC. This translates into CASSPPGTSGSEQFF.

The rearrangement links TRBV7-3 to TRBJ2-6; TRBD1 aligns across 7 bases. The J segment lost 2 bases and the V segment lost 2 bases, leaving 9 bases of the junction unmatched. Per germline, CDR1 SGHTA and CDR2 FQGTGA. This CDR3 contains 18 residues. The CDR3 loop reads CASSLGQGDPPGANVLTF. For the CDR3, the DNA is TGTGCCAGCAGCTTAGGGCAGGGGGATCCTCCTGGGGCCAACGTCCTGACTTTC.

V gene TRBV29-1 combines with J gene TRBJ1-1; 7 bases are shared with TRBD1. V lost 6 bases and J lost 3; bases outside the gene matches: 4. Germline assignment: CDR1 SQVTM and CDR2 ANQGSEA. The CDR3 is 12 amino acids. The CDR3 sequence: CSVGTDYTEAFF. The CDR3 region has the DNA TGCAGCGTCGGGACAGACTACACTGAAGCTTTCTTT.

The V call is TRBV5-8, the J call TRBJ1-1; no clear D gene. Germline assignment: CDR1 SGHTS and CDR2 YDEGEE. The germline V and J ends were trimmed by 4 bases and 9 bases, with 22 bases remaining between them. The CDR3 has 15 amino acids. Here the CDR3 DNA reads TGTGCCAGCAGCGGCGGCCTCGTTGAGGGCCCTAAAGCTTTCTTT. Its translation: CASSGGLVEGPKAFF.

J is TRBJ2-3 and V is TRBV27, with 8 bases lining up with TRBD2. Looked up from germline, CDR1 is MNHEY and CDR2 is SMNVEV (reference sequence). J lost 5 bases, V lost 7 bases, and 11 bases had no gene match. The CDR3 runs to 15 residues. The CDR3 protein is CASTLRGGLRDTQYF. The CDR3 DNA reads TGTGCCAGCACCCTTCGGGGGGGATTGAGAGATACGCAGTATTTT.

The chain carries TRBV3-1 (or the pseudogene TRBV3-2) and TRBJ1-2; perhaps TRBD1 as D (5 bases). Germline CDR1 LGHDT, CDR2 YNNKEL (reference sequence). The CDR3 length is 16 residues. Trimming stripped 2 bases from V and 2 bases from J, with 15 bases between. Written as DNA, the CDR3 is TGTGCCAGCAGCCAATCCGGGACGAGCGAAAACTATGGCTACACCTTC. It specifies CASSQSGTSENYGYTF.

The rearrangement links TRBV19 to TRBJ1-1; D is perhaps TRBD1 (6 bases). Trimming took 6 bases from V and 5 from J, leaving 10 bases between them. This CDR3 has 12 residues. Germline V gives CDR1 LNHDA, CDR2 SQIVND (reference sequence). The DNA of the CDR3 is TGTGCCAGTAGATTAGGGGGAACTGAAGCTTTCTTT. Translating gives CASRLGGTEAFF.